Presented here are 5 T cell receptor beta chains from one specimen sequenced in a study of T cell responses to AZD1222 COVID-19 vaccine (dated by TCRdb to the early 2020s). Libraries came from the immunoSEQ multiplex PCR assay. As stored in TCRdb, this immuneACCESS dataset retains in-frame rearrangements with V and J assigned. A fraction of the clones does not appear; measured against another copy, unresolved V genes explain less than half of the discrepancy, and the remainder lacks a known reason. Counted in this sample were around 150,000 clones; 90% of them appeared once. The ten largest make up about 5.9% of the sample. Taken with the paper, the label for time point translates to: about 28 days (+/-7) after the second vaccine dose. Sequenced material: peripheral blood, taken 28 days after the second AZD1222 dose. These receptors were taken from an adult who received the AZD1222 COVID-19 vaccine.

The chain combines TRBV30 with TRBJ2-7; 10 positions agree with TRBD2. The CDR3 is made up of 16 amino acids. Germline CDR1 and CDR2: GTSNPN and SVGIG (reference sequence). With V trimmed by 0 bases and J by 4 bases, 9 bases remained unmatched. CDR3 in amino acids: CAWSVLSSGSHYEQYF. CDR3 coding DNA: TGTGCCTGGAGTGTACTGTCTAGCGGGAGCCATTACGAGCAGTACTTC.

The chain uses TRBV30 and TRBJ1-6; D is possibly TRBD1 (5 bases). The CDR3 sequence is 13 residues long. The germline V gene encodes CDR1 GTSNPN and CDR2 SVGIG (reference sequence). The V and J ends lost 0 bases and 5 bases respectively, with 5 bases between them. The CDR3 sequence: CAWSVDNNSPLHF. The CDR3 DNA is TGTGCCTGGAGTGTGGACAATAATTCACCCCTCCACTTT.

The rearrangement joins TRBV19 to TRBJ2-1; D not resolved. CDR1 and CDR2 (germline): LNHDA, SQIVND (reference sequence). The CDR3 is 15 amino acids. V was shortened by 6 bases and J by 3 bases, with 15 bases between the two germline ends. CDR3 in amino acids: CASSGLGKHYNEQFF. The CDR3, as DNA: TGTGCCAGTAGCGGGTTGGGTAAACACTACAATGAGCAGTTCTTC. The full variable domain, rest sourced from reference TRBV19 and TRBJ2-1, is DGGITQSPKYLFRKEGQNVTLSCEQNLNHDAMYWYRQDPGQGLRLIYYSQIVNDFQKGDIAEGYSVSREKKESFPLTVTSAQKNPTAFYLCASSGLGKHYNEQFFGPGTRLTVL.

The J gene is TRBJ1-2, the V gene TRBV13, with unresolved D. The CDR3 extends over 17 amino acids. CDR1 is PRHDT, CDR2 FYEKMQ, per germline (reference sequence). V lost 6 bases to trimming and J lost 3 bases, with 23 bases between them. As DNA, the CDR3 is TGTGCCAGCAGGCATAAAGGGTCGGGTTTAATGGACTATGGCTACACCTTC. It codes for CASRHKGSGLMDYGYTF.

This clone has a single count. The CDR3 DNA reads as TGTGCCAGCAGCCAGGCCACGACAGGGAAGGAGACCCAGTACTTC. It encodes CASSQATTGKETQYF. V usage is TRBV3-1 (or the pseudogene TRBV3-2) and J usage is TRBJ2-5, with 7 positions matching TRBD1. The ends lost 3 bases at V and 5 bases at J; junction bases unmatched: 9. CDR1 is LGHDT, CDR2 YNNKEL, per germline (reference sequence). The length of the CDR3 is 15 residues.